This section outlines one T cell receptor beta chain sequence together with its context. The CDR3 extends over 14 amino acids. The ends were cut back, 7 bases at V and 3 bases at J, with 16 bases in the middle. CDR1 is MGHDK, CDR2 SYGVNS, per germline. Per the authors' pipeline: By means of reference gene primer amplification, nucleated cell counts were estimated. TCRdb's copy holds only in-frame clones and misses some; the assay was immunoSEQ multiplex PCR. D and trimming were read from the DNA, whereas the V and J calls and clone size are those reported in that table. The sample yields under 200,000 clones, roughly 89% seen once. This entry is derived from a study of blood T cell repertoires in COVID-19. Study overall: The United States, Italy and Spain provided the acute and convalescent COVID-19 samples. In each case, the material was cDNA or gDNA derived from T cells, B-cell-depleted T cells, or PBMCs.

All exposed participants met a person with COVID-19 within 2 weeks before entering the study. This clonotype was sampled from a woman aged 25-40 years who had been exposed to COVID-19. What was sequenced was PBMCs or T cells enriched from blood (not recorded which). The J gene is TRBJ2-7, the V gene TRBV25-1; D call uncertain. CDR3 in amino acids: CASTPTGYDYEQYF. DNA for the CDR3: TGTGCCAGCACACCCACGGGTTACGACTACGAGCAGTACTTC.